The 15 T cell receptor beta chains below come from one sample, sequenced in a study of blood T cell repertoires in COVID-19. Clones were sequenced by immunoSEQ multiplex PCR, and TCRdb holds only the in-frame ones, with some missing. The sample lists roughly 200,000 clones; around 90% were seen once. The sequenced material came from PBMCs or T cells enriched from blood (not recorded which). Receptors originate from a woman in her twenties or thirties who had recovered from COVID-19.

The chain joins TRBV29-1 to TRBJ1-2; D not certain. With 1 base removed from V and 3 bases from J, the gap between germline ends came to 21 bases. The CDR3 sequence is 17 residues long. Germline-derived CDR1 and CDR2 are SQVTM and ANQGSEA. The CDR3 DNA reads as TGCAGCGTTGAAGGTTCTAGTCCGGCAACGAGTGACTATGGCTACACCTTC. It specifies CSVEGSSPATSDYGYTF.

The chain recombines TRBV9 with TRBJ2-7, with D possibly TRBD1 on 6 matching bases. The CDR3 totals 15 residues. Germline loops: CDR1 SGDLS, CDR2 YYNGEE. V was pared by 4 bases and J by 2 bases, with 16 bases between. The DNA for the CDR3 is TGTGCCAGCAGCCAAAACCCGGACAGTACCTACGAGCAGTACTTC. Its protein is CASSQNPDSTYEQYF.

The table lists this clone with a count of one. This chain links TRBV6-6 with TRBJ2-1; 10 bases are a match to TRBD2. The trim removed 6 bases at V and 8 bases at J, leaving 13 bases unmatched. Germline assignment: CDR1 MNHNY and CDR2 SVGAGI (reference sequence). The CDR3 extends over 16 amino acids. The CDR3, as DNA: TGTGCCAGCAGCGCCGGACTAGCGGAGAGTACAGATGAGCAGTTCTTC. As protein: CASSAGLAESTDEQFF.

The chain is built from TRBV5-8 and TRBJ2-3, with D possibly being TRBD2 (5 bases). The CDR3 runs 16 residues. V was shortened by 0 bases and J by 0 bases, with 11 bases between the two germline ends. Germline-derived CDR1 and CDR2 are SGHTS and YDEGEE. The CDR3 sequence is CASSLAGGGSTDTQYF. The DNA of the CDR3 is TGTGCCAGCAGCTTGGCCGGCGGCGGGAGCACAGATACGCAGTATTTT.

The chain is built from TRBV5-1 and TRBJ2-1; perhaps TRBD1 as D (6 bases). This CDR3 region has 14 residues. CDR1 and CDR2 (germline): SGHRS, YFSETQ. Deletions cut 4 bases from V and 7 bases from J, with 15 bases between. The CDR3 reads CASSRQAGRNEQFF. The CDR3 nucleotides read TGCGCCAGCAGCCGACAGGCCGGTCGGAATGAGCAGTTCTTC.

This chain connects TRBV7-9 to TRBJ1-5, with D uncertain. There are 15 residues in the CDR3. Germline CDR1 reads SEHNR; CDR2 reads FQNEAQ (reference sequence). V dropped 5 bases and J dropped 2 bases, with 13 bases sitting between them. The chain's CDR3 is CASSLGELGNQPQHF. CDR3 coding DNA: TGTGCCAGCAGCCTCGGAGAGTTGGGCAATCAGCCCCAGCATTTT.

This chain uses TRBV11-3 with TRBJ2-1; a possible D gene is TRBD2 (5 bases). This CDR3 contains 14 residues. Trimming removed 1 base at V and 10 bases at J, with 14 bases between. Germline CDR1 SGHNT, CDR2 YENEEA. In DNA form, the CDR3 reads TGTGCCAGCAGCTTAGGTCGGGAACCCTTAGAGCAGTTCTTC. It translates to CASSLGREPLEQFF.

This sequence joins TRBV7-6 and TRBJ1-1; D perhaps matches TRBD1 (6 bases). The germline V gene encodes CDR1 SGHVS and CDR2 FNYEAQ. V was shortened by 5 bases and J by 5 bases, with 15 bases between the two germline ends. The CDR3 loop spans 14 amino acids. CDR3 sequence: CASSPGAGRTEAFF. CDR3 in DNA: TGTGCCAGCAGCCCAGGGGCCGGGAGGACTGAAGCTTTCTTT. Looking up the rest from reference TRBV7-6 and TRBJ1-1 gives the full variable domain: GAGVSQSPRYKVTKRGQDVALRCDPISGHVSLYWYRQALGQGPEFLTYFNYEAQQDKSGLPNDRFSAERPEGSISTLTIQRTEQRDSAMYRCASSPGAGRTEAFFGQGTRLTVV.

V and J are TRBV6-5 and TRBJ1-1, with 8 bases that match TRBD1. Germline V CDR1 and CDR2: MNHEY, SVGAGI. With 4 bases clipped from V and 6 bases from J, the junction kept 7 bases outside the gene matches. The CDR3 totals 14 residues. CDR3 residues: CASSSGTGLSEAFF. The CDR3 region has the DNA TGTGCCAGCAGTTCCGGGACAGGCCTCTCTGAAGCTTTCTTT.

J is TRBJ1-5 and V is TRBV27; 7 positions agree with TRBD1. This CDR3 has 14 amino acids. Trimming removed 4 bases from V and 7 bases from J; junction bases left unmatched: 7. Germline V CDR1 and CDR2: MNHEY, SMNVEV (reference sequence). The CDR3 is CASSSTGLGQPQHF. CDR3 DNA: TGTGCCAGCAGTTCGACAGGGCTGGGGCAGCCCCAGCATTTT.

This clone showed up just a few times. Other DNA sequences in this specimen translate into the identical CDR3. The rearrangement uses TRBV7-2 and TRBJ1-4; possible D gene TRBD1, 5 bases. Germline-derived CDR1 and CDR2 are SGHTA and FQGNSA. V lost 3 bases to trimming and J lost 7 bases, with 15 bases between them. The CDR3 spans 15 residues. The DNA of the CDR3 is TGTGCCAGCAGCTTGTCCCAGGGAGGGAGTGAAAAACTGTTTTTT. Protein sequence: CASSLSQGGSEKLFF.

The chain joins TRBV2 to TRBJ2-5; possibly TRBD1 for D (6 bases). The germline V gene encodes CDR1 SNHLY and CDR2 FYNNEI. V lost 2 bases and J 1 base, leaving 14 bases between the germline ends. The CDR3 has 16 amino acids. CDR3 sequence reads: CASSERRGQTQETQYF. CDR3 bases: TGTGCCAGCAGTGAACGCAGGGGTCAGACCCAAGAGACCCAGTACTTC.

The chain couples TRBV30 to TRBJ1-1; 7 bases line up with TRBD1. In germline, CDR1 is GTSNPN, CDR2 SVGIG (reference sequence). The V segment lost 3 bases and the J segment 5 bases; nucleotides outside the gene matches: 6. This CDR3 has 13 amino acids. This CDR3 is CAWRPTGRTEAFF. In nucleotides, the CDR3 is TGTGCCTGGAGGCCGACAGGGCGGACTGAAGCTTTCTTT.

This sequence joins TRBV19 and TRBJ1-1; the D is unclear. From germline, CDR1 is LNHDA and CDR2 SQIVND (reference sequence). The CDR3 extends over 15 amino acids. The V end was cut by 2 bases, the J end by 1 base, with 11 bases between. In DNA form, the CDR3 reads TGTGCCAGTAGTATAATTACAGCCCCGAACACTGAAGCTTTCTTT. Protein: CASSIITAPNTEAFF.

This clone was detected once. The chain carries TRBV10-3 and TRBJ1-5; weak D call: TRBD1 (6 bases). Germline V gene sequence: CDR1 ENHRY, CDR2 SYGVKD. The CDR3 has 16 residues. Trimming stripped 0 bases from V and 1 base from J, with 10 bases between. The CDR3 loop is CAISESAQGSNQPQHF. The CDR3 bases are TGTGCCATCAGTGAGTCGGCACAGGGAAGCAATCAGCCCCAGCATTTT.